One sample yielded the 32 T cell receptor beta chains listed below, sequenced in a study of human T cells and chemical hapten exposure. MiXCR was run by TCRdb on the RACE reads, yielding one entry per CDR3 protein. In the table there are around 60,000 distinct CDR3 sequences, around 7% of which are singletons. Time point noted: pre-sensitization, week 0. The treatment is: therapeutic diphenylcyclopropenone sensitization with weekly scalp DPC. Sequenced here: whole blood, sampled in connection with sensitization to the hapten diphenylcyclopropenone (DPC). The source of these receptors is a woman aged 30 to 39 with alopecia areata. Some clones in this sample may be carry-over from other donors' samples.

Points on this clonotype: A much larger clone sits a single nucleotide away, making a read error possible. This sequence joins TRBV7-8 and TRBJ1-2, with D unclear. The CDR3 contains 14 residues. Looked up from germline, CDR1 is SGHVS and CDR2 is FQNEAQ. The CDR3 coding sequence is TGTGCCAACAGCCCAACACAAAGCTTTTTAGGCTACACCTTC. As protein: CANSPTQSFLGYTF.

The sample holds many counts of this clonotype. This sequence joins TRBV12-3 or TRBV12-4 and TRBJ1-2, with D hard to call. V was shortened by 5 bases and J by 4 bases, with 8 bases between the two germline ends. The CDR3 sequence is 12 residues long. DNA of the CDR3: TGTGCCAGCAGTCCGGGTTTCTATGGCTACACCTTC. Amino acids: CASSPGFYGYTF.

The chain carries TRBV14 and TRBJ1-1; TRBD1 is a possible D gene (6 bases). V was shortened by 2 bases and J by 5 bases, with 15 bases between the two germline ends. Germline CDR1 reads SGHDN; CDR2 reads FVKESK. This CDR3 is 15 amino acids long. The CDR3 loop is CASSQFHRAGTEAFF. The CDR3 nucleotides are TGTGCCAGCAGCCAATTCCACAGGGCTGGAACTGAAGCTTTCTTT.

This clonotype was observed a handful of times. The chain's CDR3 is CSARLFATNEKLFF. The CDR3 coding sequence is TGCAGTGCTAGATTGTTTGCAACTAATGAAAAACTGTTTTTT. This rearrangement joins TRBV20-1 to TRBJ1-4; the D is unclear. This CDR3 comprises 14 residues. CDR1 DFQATT and CDR2 SNEGSKA come from the germline V gene (reference sequence). The V end lost 2 bases, the J end lost 0 bases, and 7 bases lay between the germline ends.

At least ten counts were recorded for this clonotype. The chain couples TRBV6-2 or TRBV6-3 to TRBJ2-1, with TRBD2 matching over 12 bases. This CDR3 comprises 14 residues. V was clipped by 4 bases and J by 6 bases; unmatched bases: 1. Germline V lookup: CDR1 MNHEY, CDR2 SVGEGT. The CDR3: CASSSSGGANEQFF. CDR3 coding DNA: TGTGCCAGCAGTTCTAGCGGGGGGGCCAATGAGCAGTTCTTC.

This clonotype showed up many times. The chain joins TRBV20-1 to TRBJ2-7; a weak D match, TRBD1 (6 bases). CDR3 size: 13 residues. The V gene's germline CDR1 is DFQATT and CDR2 SNEGSKA (reference sequence). Trimming shortened V by 6 bases and J by 5 bases, and 17 bases separated the two germline ends. The CDR3 DNA reads TGCAGTGCCAACAGAGGGGGTATCGACGAGCAGTACTTC. This translates into CSANRGGIDEQYF.

This clonotype was detected ten times or more. The rearrangement joins TRBV7-2 to TRBJ2-6; D possibly corresponds to TRBD2 (5 bases). There are 15 residues in the CDR3. CDR1 is SGHTA and CDR2 is FQGNSA in the germline V gene. V gave up 9 bases and J gave up 2 bases, with 14 bases separating them. The CDR3 DNA follows: TGTGCCAGTACCCCGGCCGGGACTGGGGCCAACGTCCTGACTTTC. This codes for CASTPAGTGANVLTF.

This clonotype was detected many times. The V call is TRBV7-9, the J call TRBJ1-1, with TRBD1 identical over 9 bases. CDR3 size: 17 residues. Per germline, CDR1 SEHNR and CDR2 FQNEAQ (reference sequence). The V gene end was trimmed by 6 bases and the J gene end by 5 bases; junction bases not matched to a gene: 16. The CDR3 nucleotides are TGTGCCAGCAGTTCCCCGGGACAGGGAGTTCGTGGAACTGAAGCTTTCTTT. Protein sequence: CASSSPGQGVRGTEAFF.

This clonotype appeared many times. The J gene is TRBJ1-1, the V gene TRBV5-5; 7 bases map to TRBD1. There are 19 residues in the CDR3. J was trimmed by 4 bases and V by 0 bases; bases with no gene match: 18. Germline CDR1 reads SGHKS; CDR2 reads YYEKEE (reference sequence). The CDR3 bases are TGTGCCAGCAGCTTGGGCTCCCGGGACAGAGTCCAGTCGGGCACTGAAGCTTTCTTT. It is translated as CASSLGSRDRVQSGTEAFF.

This clonotype was picked up a small number of times. This sequence joins TRBV5-1 and TRBJ1-1; no firm D call. V lost 7 bases to trimming and J lost 0 bases, with 19 bases between them. The CDR3 runs to 16 residues. Germline loops: CDR1 SGHRS, CDR2 YFSETQ. The CDR3 is CASYSPDGTMNTEAFF. The DNA for the CDR3 is TGCGCCAGCTACAGTCCAGACGGAACCATGAACACTGAAGCTTTCTTT.

This clonotype has ten or more counts. The V gene is TRBV7-8, the J gene TRBJ2-2; possibly TRBD1 for D (5 bases). V lost 5 bases to trimming and J lost 5 bases, with 12 bases between them. The CDR3 sequence is 14 residues long. CDR1 is SGHVS and CDR2 is FQNEAQ in the germline V gene. This chain's CDR3 is CASSRPGNTGELFF. CDR3 DNA: TGTGCCAGCAGCCGCCCAGGGAATACCGGGGAGCTGTTTTTT.

This clonotype was picked up many times. V is TRBV20-1 and J is TRBJ2-7; D might be TRBD1 or TRBD2, each matching 6 bases. Germline CDR1 reads DFQATT; CDR2 reads SNEGSKA (reference sequence). Trimming removed 5 bases from V and 5 bases from J, with 19 bases in between. This CDR3 contains 14 residues. The DNA for the CDR3 is TGCAGTGCTCCGAGCTCCGCAAGGGGGGACGAGCAGTACTTC. Translated: CSAPSSARGDEQYF.

This clonotype was observed many times. The chain combines TRBV20-1 with TRBJ1-2, with D tentatively TRBD1 (5 bases). CDR1 DFQATT and CDR2 SNEGSKA come from the germline V gene (reference sequence). V was shortened by 2 bases and J by 7 bases, with 17 bases between the two germline ends. The CDR3 is made up of 14 amino acids. The CDR3 DNA is TGCAGTGCTAGACCTGAGGGGAATCGTTTTGGCTACACCTTC. Amino acid sequence: CSARPEGNRFGYTF.

This clonotype has ten or more counts. J is TRBJ1-2 and V is TRBV20-1; no clear D gene. This CDR3 has 15 amino acids. Trimming stripped 0 bases from V and 6 bases from J, with 17 bases between. Germline CDR1 is DFQATT and CDR2 is SNEGSKA (reference sequence). The CDR3 reads CSARDGNQPLDGYTF. In DNA form, the CDR3 reads TGCAGTGCTAGAGATGGGAATCAACCCCTAGATGGCTACACCTTC.

This clonotype was observed many times. The rearrangement links TRBV20-1 to TRBJ1-2, with a weak D call TRBD1 (5 bases). The CDR3 covers 13 residues. V lost 6 bases and J lost 4, with 15 bases in between. Germline assignment: CDR1 DFQATT and CDR2 SNEGSKA (reference sequence). The CDR3 is CSASSAGSYGYTF. The CDR3 coding sequence is TGCAGTGCCTCAAGCGCAGGGTCCTATGGCTACACCTTC.

This clonotype was recorded at least ten times. The chain combines TRBV29-1 with TRBJ2-5, with D tentatively TRBD1 (5 bases). The germline V and J ends were trimmed by 0 bases and 7 bases, with 12 bases remaining between them. This CDR3 region has 13 residues. Germline loops: CDR1 SQVTM, CDR2 ANQGSEA. CDR3 region: CSVEDRKGWTQYF. CDR3 coding DNA: TGCAGCGTTGAAGATCGGAAGGGGTGGACCCAGTACTTC. The entire variable domain, with the rest obtained from reference TRBV29-1 and TRBJ2-5, is as follows: SAVISQKPSRDICQRGTSLTIQCQVDSQVTMMFWYRQQPGQSLTLIATANQGSEATYESGFVIDKFPISRPNLTFSTLTVSNMSPEDSSIYLCSVEDRKGWTQYFGPGTRLLVL.

The table lists this clonotype with many counts. The CDR3 here is CASSQETSGGADTQYF. The CDR3 DNA reads as TGCGCCAGCAGCCAAGAGACTAGCGGGGGGGCAGATACGCAGTATTTT. The V call is TRBV4-1, the J call TRBJ2-3; 14 bases are a match to TRBD2. The CDR3 has 16 amino acids. With 0 bases clipped from V and 4 bases from J, the junction kept 0 bases outside the gene matches. The germline V gene has CDR1 MGHRA and CDR2 YSYEKL.

Many counts were recorded for this clonotype. The V and J genes are TRBV12-3 or TRBV12-4 and TRBJ1-2; 7 positions agree with TRBD1. V was clipped by 6 bases and J by 6 bases; unmatched bases: 10. This CDR3 comprises 14 residues. This CDR3 is CASSPFRTGNGYTF. DNA of the CDR3: TGTGCCAGCAGCCCTTTTAGGACAGGCAATGGCTACACCTTC.

This clonotype was seen at least ten times. The V gene is TRBV27, the J gene TRBJ1-1, with D possibly matching TRBD1 (6 bases). Trimming left V 5 bases short and J 6 bases short, with 16 bases between. Germline values: CDR1 MNHEY, CDR2 SMNVEV (reference sequence). CDR3 length: 14 amino acids. The CDR3 loop reads CASSPGTGGSEAFF. CDR3 DNA sequence: TGTGCCAGCAGTCCCGGGACGGGGGGCTCTGAAGCTTTCTTT.

This clonotype was found a few times. This chain links TRBV3-1 with TRBJ2-5; tentative D call: TRBD1 (5 bases). The CDR3 covers 17 residues. V lost 0 bases to trimming and J lost 1 base, with 15 bases between them. The germline gives CDR1 LGHDT, CDR2 YNNKEL (reference sequence). CDR3 protein: CASSQDSVRVGQETQYF. The CDR3 nucleotides read TGTGCCAGCAGCCAAGATTCAGTCAGGGTTGGCCAAGAGACCCAGTACTTC.

This clonotype appeared many times. The V and J genes are TRBV20-1 and TRBJ1-6; D gene uncertain. The CDR3 has 17 residues. Trimming took off 0 bases at V and 0 bases at J, with 12 bases between the two ends. Germline V gene lookup returns CDR1 DFQATT and CDR2 SNEGSKA (reference sequence). The CDR3 region is CSARDLSSSSYNSPLHF. DNA for the CDR3: TGCAGTGCTAGAGATCTTTCGTCGAGCTCCTATAATTCACCCCTCCACTTT.

The chain is built from TRBV5-4 and TRBJ2-2; D call uncertain. This CDR3 region has 13 residues. The V gene's germline CDR1 is SGHNT and CDR2 YYREEE (reference sequence). With 4 bases removed from V and 3 bases from J, the gap between germline ends came to 7 bases. As DNA, the CDR3 is TGTGCCAGCAGCCGACTTGACACCGGGGAGCTGTTTTTT. It encodes CASSRLDTGELFF.

This clonotype was seen a few times. This rearrangement joins TRBV6-5 to TRBJ2-7; D is perhaps TRBD2 (6 bases). V was cut by 8 bases and J by 4 bases, with 18 bases left in between. The germline V gene has CDR1 MNHEY and CDR2 SVGAGI. This CDR3 has 14 residues. Here the CDR3 DNA reads TGTGCCAGCGTAACAGGAGGGGAGCAATACGAGCAGTACTTC. Protein sequence: CASVTGGEQYEQYF.

This clonotype came up many times. CDR3: CASSLAGTEYTEAFF. CDR3 bases: TGCGCCAGCAGCTTGGCCGGGACAGAGTACACTGAAGCTTTCTTT. V and J are TRBV5-1 and TRBJ1-1, with 7 bases fitting TRBD1. Germline V gene sequence: CDR1 SGHRS, CDR2 YFSETQ. V dropped 0 bases and J dropped 3; count of bases not matched to a gene: 5. The CDR3 runs 15 residues.

This clonotype was detected many times. This sequence joins TRBV6-6 and TRBJ2-7; perhaps TRBD2 as D (6 bases). Germline values: CDR1 MNHNY, CDR2 SVGAGI (reference sequence). This CDR3 region has 13 residues. Between the trimmed V and J ends, which lost 2 bases and 6 bases, there was a span of 11 bases. CDR3 DNA: TGTGCCAGCAGTTACGGGCAGGGAGGCGAGCAGTACTTC. Translated, it gives CASSYGQGGEQYF.

Points on this clonotype: A much larger clonotype is one base distant, so this may be a read error. V and J are TRBV7-3 and TRBJ2-1, with 10 bases lining up with TRBD2. CDR3 length equals 15 residues. Germline-derived CDR1 and CDR2 are SGHTA and FQGTGA. After removal of 5 bases from V and 8 bases from J, the junction contained 9 bases not matched to a gene. The CDR3 sequence is CASSQGRAGGYEQFF. CDR3 nucleotides: TGTGCCAGCAGCCAGGGACGAGCGGGGGGGTATGAGCAGTTCTTC.

This clonotype was seen repeatedly, ten times or more. V usage is TRBV5-1 and J usage is TRBJ1-2; 9 positions match TRBD1. Germline loops: CDR1 SGHRS, CDR2 YFSETQ. The junction had 14 bases not matched to a gene; V was cut back by 4 bases and J by 4 bases. The CDR3 is 17 amino acids. In DNA, the CDR3 is TGCGCCAGCAGCACCGGAGGAACAGGGGGCGCGCTCTATGGCTACACCTTC. This encodes CASSTGGTGGALYGYTF.

This sequence joins TRBV11-2 and TRBJ2-3; 11 bases are shared with TRBD2. Germline loops: CDR1 SGHAT, CDR2 FQNNGV. Trimming cost V 4 bases and J 4 bases; bases outside gene matches: 16. The CDR3 contains 19 residues. This CDR3 reads CASSSQGASGGSGADTQYF. The CDR3 DNA follows: TGTGCCAGCAGCTCCCAGGGGGCTAGCGGGGGGTCGGGTGCAGATACGCAGTATTTT.

At least ten counts were recorded for this clonotype. The V gene is TRBV6-5, the J gene TRBJ2-7; perhaps D is TRBD1 or TRBD2 (5 bases each). V lost 4 bases and J lost 4, with 17 bases in between. The CDR3 covers 15 residues. Germline CDR1 is MNHEY and CDR2 is SVGAGI. CDR3 in DNA: TGTGCCAGCAGTTGGGCGGGTGACAGCCTATACGAGCAGTACTTC. Amino acids: CASSWAGDSLYEQYF.

This clonotype came up a few times. This chain links TRBV7-2 with TRBJ2-3, with 12 bases that match TRBD2. Trimming took 5 bases from V and 4 from J; bases not matched to a gene: 4. Germline V gene lookup returns CDR1 SGHTA and CDR2 FQGNSA. This CDR3 is 15 amino acids long. The CDR3 DNA sequence: TGTGCCAGCAGCCCCACTAGCGGGGGGCCAGATACGCAGTATTTT. Amino acids: CASSPTSGGPDTQYF. Variable domain in full (rest from reference TRBV7-2 and TRBJ2-3): GAGVSQSPSNKVTEKGKDVELRCDPISGHTALYWYRQSLGQGLEFLIYFQGNSAPDKSGLPSDRFSAERTGGSVSTLTIQRTQQEDSAVYLCASSPTSGGPDTQYFGPGTRLTVL.

This clonotype was observed at least ten times. The chain combines TRBV12-3 or TRBV12-4 with TRBJ1-1; no reliable D call. The V gene lost 6 bases and the J gene lost 1 base, with 12 bases spanning the gap. The CDR3 contains 14 residues. CDR3: CASRKDTSNTEAFF. Written as DNA, the CDR3 is TGTGCCAGCAGGAAAGACACCTCGAACACTGAAGCTTTCTTT.

The rearrangement links TRBV2 to TRBJ2-7; TRBD1 or TRBD2 may be the D gene (5 bases each). The V and J ends lost 6 bases and 7 bases respectively, with 13 bases between them. The CDR3 totals 12 residues. Germline V gene sequence: CDR1 SNHLY, CDR2 FYNNEI. Here the CDR3 DNA reads TGTGCCAGCAGCCTGGGACGGCGAGAGCAGTACTTC. It yields the protein CASSLGRREQYF.